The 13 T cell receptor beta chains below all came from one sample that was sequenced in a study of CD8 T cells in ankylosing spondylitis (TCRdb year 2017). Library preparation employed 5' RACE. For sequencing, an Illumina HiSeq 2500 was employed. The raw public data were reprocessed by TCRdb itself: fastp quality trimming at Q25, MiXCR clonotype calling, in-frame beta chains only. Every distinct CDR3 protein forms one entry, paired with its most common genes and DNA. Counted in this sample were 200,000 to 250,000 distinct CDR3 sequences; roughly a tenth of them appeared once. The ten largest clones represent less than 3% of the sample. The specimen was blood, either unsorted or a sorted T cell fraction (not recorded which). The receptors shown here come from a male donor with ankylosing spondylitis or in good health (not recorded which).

The CDR3 region has the DNA TGTGCCAGCAGCCGCACGGTAGAAGAGACCCAGTACTTC. It translates to CASSRTVEETQYF. This sequence joins TRBV11-2 and TRBJ2-5; D not resolved. Between the trimmed V and J ends, which lost 5 bases and 3 bases, there was a span of 10 bases. CDR1 is SGHAT and CDR2 is FQNNGV in the germline V gene. This CDR3 spans 13 amino acids.

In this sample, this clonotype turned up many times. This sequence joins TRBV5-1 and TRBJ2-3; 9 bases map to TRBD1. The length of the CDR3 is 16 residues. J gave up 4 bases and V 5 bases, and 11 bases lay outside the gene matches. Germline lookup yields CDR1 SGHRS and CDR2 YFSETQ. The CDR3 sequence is CASRPARTGEADTQYF. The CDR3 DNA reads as TGCGCCAGCAGGCCCGCCCGGACAGGGGAGGCAGATACGCAGTATTTT.

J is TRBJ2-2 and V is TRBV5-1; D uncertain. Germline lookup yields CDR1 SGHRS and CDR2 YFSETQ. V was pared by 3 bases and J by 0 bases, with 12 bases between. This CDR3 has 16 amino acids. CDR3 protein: CASSSQEYANTGELFF. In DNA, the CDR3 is TGCGCCAGCAGCTCTCAGGAGTACGCGAACACCGGGGAGCTGTTTTTT.

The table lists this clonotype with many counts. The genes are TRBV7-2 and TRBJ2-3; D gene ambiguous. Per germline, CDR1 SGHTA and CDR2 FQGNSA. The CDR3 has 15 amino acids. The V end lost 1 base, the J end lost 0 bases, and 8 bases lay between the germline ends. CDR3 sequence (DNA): TGTGCCAGCAGCTTAGTTGCATCTAGCACAGATACGCAGTATTTT. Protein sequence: CASSLVASSTDTQYF.

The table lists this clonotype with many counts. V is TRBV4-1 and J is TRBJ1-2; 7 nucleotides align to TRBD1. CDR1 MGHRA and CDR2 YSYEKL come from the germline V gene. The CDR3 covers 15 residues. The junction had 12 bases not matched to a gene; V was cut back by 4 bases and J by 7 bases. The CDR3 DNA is TGCGCCAGCAGCCGATACGGGACAGCGGGTTCTGGCTACACCTTC. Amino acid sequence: CASSRYGTAGSGYTF.

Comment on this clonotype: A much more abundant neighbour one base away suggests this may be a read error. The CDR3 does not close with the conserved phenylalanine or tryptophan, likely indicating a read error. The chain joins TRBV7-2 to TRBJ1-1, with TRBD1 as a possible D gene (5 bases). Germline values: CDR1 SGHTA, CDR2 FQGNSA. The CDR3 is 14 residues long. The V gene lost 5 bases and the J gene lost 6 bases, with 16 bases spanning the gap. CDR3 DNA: TGTGCCAGCAGCGTTCGACCCTGGGACGCTGAAGCTTTCTTA. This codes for CASSVRPWDAEAFL.

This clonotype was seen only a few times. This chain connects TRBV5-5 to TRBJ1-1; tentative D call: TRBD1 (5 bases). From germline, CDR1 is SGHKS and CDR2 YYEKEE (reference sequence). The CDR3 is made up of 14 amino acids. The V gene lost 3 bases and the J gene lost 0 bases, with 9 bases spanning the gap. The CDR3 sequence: CASSWDLMNTEAFF. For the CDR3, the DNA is TGTGCCAGCAGCTGGGACCTTATGAACACTGAAGCTTTCTTT. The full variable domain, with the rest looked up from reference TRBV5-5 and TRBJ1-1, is DAGVTQSPTHLIKTRGQQVTLRCSPISGHKSVSWYQQVLGQGPQFIFQYYEKEERGRGNFPDRFSARQFPNYSSELNVNALLLGDSALYLCASSWDLMNTEAFFGQGTRLTVV.

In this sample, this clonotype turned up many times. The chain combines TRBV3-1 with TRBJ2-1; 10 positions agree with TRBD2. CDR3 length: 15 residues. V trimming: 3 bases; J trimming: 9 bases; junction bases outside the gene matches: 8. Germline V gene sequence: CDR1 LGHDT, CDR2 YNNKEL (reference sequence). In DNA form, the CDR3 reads TGTGCCAGCAGCCAGCCTAGCGGGGGTTTTTTTGAGCAGTTCTTC. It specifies CASSQPSGGFFEQFF.

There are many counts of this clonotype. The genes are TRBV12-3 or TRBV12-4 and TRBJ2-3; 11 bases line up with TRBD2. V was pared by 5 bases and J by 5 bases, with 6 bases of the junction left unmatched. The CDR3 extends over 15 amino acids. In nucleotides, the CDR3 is TGTGCCAGCAGTACGGGACTAGCGGTGCGAGATACGCAGTATTTT. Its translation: CASSTGLAVRDTQYF.

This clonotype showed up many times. CDR3 sequence: CASSPLPGNTIYF. The CDR3 DNA reads TGTGCCAGCAGCCCCCTTCCTGGAAACACCATATATTTT. The rearrangement uses TRBV7-2 and TRBJ1-3; no firm D call. The CDR3 is 13 residues long. V was clipped by 5 bases and J by 2 bases, with 7 bases between them. Germline assignment: CDR1 SGHTA and CDR2 FQGNSA. The full variable domain, completed using reference TRBV7-2 and TRBJ1-3, is GAGVSQSPSNKVTEKGKDVELRCDPISGHTALYWYRQSLGQGLEFLIYFQGNSAPDKSGLPSDRFSAERTGGSVSTLTIQRTQQEDSAVYLCASSPLPGNTIYFGEGSWLTVV.

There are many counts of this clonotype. In nucleotides, the CDR3 is TGCAGTGCTAGAGGTGACCGGACAGGGAATGATTCACCCCTCCACTTT. Protein: CSARGDRTGNDSPLHF. V usage is TRBV20-1 and J usage is TRBJ1-6; 8 bases align to TRBD1. Germline loops: CDR1 DFQATT, CDR2 SNEGSKA (reference sequence). The J segment lost 8 bases and the V segment lost 1 base, leaving 10 bases of the junction unmatched. The CDR3 extends over 16 amino acids.

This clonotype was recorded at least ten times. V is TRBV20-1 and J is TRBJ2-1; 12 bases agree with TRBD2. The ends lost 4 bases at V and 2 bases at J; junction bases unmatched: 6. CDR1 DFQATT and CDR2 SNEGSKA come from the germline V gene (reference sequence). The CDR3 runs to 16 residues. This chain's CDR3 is CSAMAPSGGAYNEQFF. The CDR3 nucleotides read TGCAGTGCTATGGCCCCTAGCGGGGGGGCCTACAATGAGCAGTTCTTC.

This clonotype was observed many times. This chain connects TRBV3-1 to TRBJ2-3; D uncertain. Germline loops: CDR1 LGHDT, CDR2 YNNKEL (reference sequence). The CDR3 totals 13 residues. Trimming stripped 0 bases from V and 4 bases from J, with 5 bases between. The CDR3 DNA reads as TGTGCCAGCAGCCAAGATCGCCCAGATACGCAGTATTTT. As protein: CASSQDRPDTQYF.